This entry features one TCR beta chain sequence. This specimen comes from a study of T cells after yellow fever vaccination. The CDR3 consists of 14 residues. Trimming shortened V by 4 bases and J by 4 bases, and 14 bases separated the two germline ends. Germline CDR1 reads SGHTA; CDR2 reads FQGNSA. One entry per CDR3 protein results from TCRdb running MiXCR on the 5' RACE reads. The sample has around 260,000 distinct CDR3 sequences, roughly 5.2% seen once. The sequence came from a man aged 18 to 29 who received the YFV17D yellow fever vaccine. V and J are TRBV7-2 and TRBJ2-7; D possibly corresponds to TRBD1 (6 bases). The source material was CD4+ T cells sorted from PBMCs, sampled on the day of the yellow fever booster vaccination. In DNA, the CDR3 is TGTGCCAGCAGCTCCCGGGCAGGGGATTACGAGCAGTACTTC. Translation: CASSSRAGDYEQYF.